These T cell receptor beta chains were read from a single sample in a study of blood T cell repertoires in COVID-19. This table comes from immunoSEQ multiplex PCR, and its TCRdb copy is limited to in-frame clones, with some not included. The sample holds about 90,000 clones, around 85% seen once. Material for sequencing was peripheral blood. The receptors were gathered from a woman between 70 and 85 years old with active or convalescent COVID-19. CDR3s include the opening cysteine and the closing phenylalanine or tryptophan. The order of the fields is clone size, J gene, V gene, D gene, CDR3 protein, CDR3 DNA. The D gene is left open where the match is weak. Clone size is stated in some rows and not others, as once, few, many or a class when expanded.

. TRBJ1-5 TRBV12-3/TRBV12-4 . CASSFYSNQPQHF TGTGCCAGCAGTTTTTACTCAAATCAGCCCCAGCATTTT
. TRBJ1-2 TRBV6-5 TRBD1 CASSYASGQPTNTF TGTGCCAGCAGTTACGCCTCGGGACAGCCGACGAACACCTTC
. TRBJ2-2 TRBV5-1 TRBD2 CASSLGRERTGELFF TGCGCCAGCAGCTTAGGGAGGGAGAGGACCGGGGAGCTGTTTTTT
once TRBJ2-7 TRBV24-1 TRBD2 CATSDREGADEQYF TGTGCCACCAGTGATCGGGAGGGAGCGGACGAGCAGTACTTC
. TRBJ1-1 TRBV5-1 TRBD1 CASSLRSVGQGVTEAFF TGCGCCAGCAGCTTGAGGTCGGTCGGGCAGGGGGTAACTGAAGCTTTCTTT
few TRBJ2-2 TRBV5-4 TRBD2 CASKPGSGGSNTGELFF TGTGCCAGCAAACCCGGTAGCGGGGGGTCGAACACCGGGGAGCTGTTTTTT
. TRBJ2-7 TRBV24-1 TRBD1 CATSDSRGLQYEQYF TGTGCCACCAGTGACTCCAGGGGGCTCCAATACGAGCAGTACTTC
. TRBJ1-3 TRBV15 . CATSRDLVAGVGTIYF TGTGCCACCAGCAGAGACTTAGTGGCCGGAGTGGGCACCATATATTTT
. TRBJ1-3 TRBV5-6 TRBD1 CASSETGAGNTIYF TGTGCCAGCAGCGAGACAGGGGCTGGAAACACCATATATTTT
once TRBJ1-6 TRBV18 . CASSPYPPSGNSPLHF TGTGCCAGCTCACCATATCCCCCCTCAGGGAATTCACCCCTCCACTTT
. TRBJ2-1 TRBV19 . CASSWQGGLNNEQFF TGTGCCAGTAGTTGGCAGGGGGGCCTTAACAATGAGCAGTTCTTC
. TRBJ1-1 TRBV5-1 TRBD1 CASSPRDSFFMNTEAFF TGCGCCAGCAGCCCCCGGGACAGTTTTTTTATGAACACTGAAGCTTTCTTT
. TRBJ2-7 TRBV18 TRBD2 CASSQPAGGQSEQYF TGTGCCAGCTCACAACCAGCGGGGGGCCAGAGCGAGCAGTACTTC
. TRBJ2-2 TRBV7-6 TRBD1 CASSFTGTGTGELFF TGTGCCAGCAGCTTTACCGGGACAGGGACCGGGGAGCTGTTTTTT
. TRBJ1-2 TRBV27 TRBD1 CASSFSTGGDYGYTF TGTGCCAGCAGTTTTTCGACAGGGGGCGACTATGGCTACACCTTC
. TRBJ2-5 TRBV18 . CASSGSRTLKETQYF TGTGCCAGCTCAGGCTCTAGGACTCTGAAAGAGACCCAGTACTTC
. TRBJ2-3 TRBV7-2 TRBD2 CASSPWTSGGEGYF TGTGCCAGCAGCCCCTGGACTAGCGGGGGGGAGGGGTATTTT
. TRBJ1-2 TRBV7-8 . CASSFDRQAYGYTF TGTGCCAGCAGCTTTGACAGACAGGCCTATGGCTACACCTTC
. TRBJ1-5 TRBV7-4 . CASSLVWLHSNQPQHF TGTGCCAGCAGCTTAGTCTGGTTACATAGCAATCAGCCCCAGCATTTT
. TRBJ2-1 TRBV5-6 TRBD2 CASSLQLAANEQFF TGTGCCAGCAGCTTACAACTAGCGGCTAATGAGCAGTTCTTC
. TRBJ1-1 TRBV6-6 TRBD1 CASRARDRGTEAFF TGTGCCAGCAGGGCAAGGGACAGGGGCACTGAAGCTTTCTTT
. TRBJ1-2 TRBV5-4 . CASSRERSTYGYTF TGTGCCAGCAGCCGGGAGAGGTCAACCTATGGCTACACCTTC